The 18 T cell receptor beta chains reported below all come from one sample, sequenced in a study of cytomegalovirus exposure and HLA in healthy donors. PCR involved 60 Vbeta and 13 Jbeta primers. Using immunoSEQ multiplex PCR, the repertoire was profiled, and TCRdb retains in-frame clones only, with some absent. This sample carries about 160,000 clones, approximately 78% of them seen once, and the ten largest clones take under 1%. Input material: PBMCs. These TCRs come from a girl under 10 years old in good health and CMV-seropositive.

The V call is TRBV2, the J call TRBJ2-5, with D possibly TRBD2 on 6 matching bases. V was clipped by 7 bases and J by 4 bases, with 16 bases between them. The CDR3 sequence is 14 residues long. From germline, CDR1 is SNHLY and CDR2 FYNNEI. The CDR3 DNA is TGTGCCAGCAATCGGGAGAAAAGAGGAGAGACCCAGTACTTC. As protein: CASNREKRGETQYF.

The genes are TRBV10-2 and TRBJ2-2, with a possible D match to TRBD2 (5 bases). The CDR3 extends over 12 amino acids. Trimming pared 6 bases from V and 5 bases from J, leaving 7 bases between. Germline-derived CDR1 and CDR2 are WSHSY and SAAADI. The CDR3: CASRVATGELFF. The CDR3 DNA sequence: TGCGCCAGCAGGGTAGCGACCGGGGAGCTGTTTTTT.

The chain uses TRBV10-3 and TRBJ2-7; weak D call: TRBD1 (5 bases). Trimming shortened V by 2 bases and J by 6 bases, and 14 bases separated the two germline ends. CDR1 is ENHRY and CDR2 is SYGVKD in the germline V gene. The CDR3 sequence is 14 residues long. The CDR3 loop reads CAISEPPDTGEQYF. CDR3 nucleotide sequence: TGTGCCATCAGTGAGCCACCGGACACTGGCGAGCAGTACTTC.

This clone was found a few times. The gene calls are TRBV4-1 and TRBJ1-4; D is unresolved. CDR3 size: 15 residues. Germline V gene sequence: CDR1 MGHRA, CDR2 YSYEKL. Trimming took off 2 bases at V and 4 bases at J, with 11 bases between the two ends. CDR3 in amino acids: CASSQLAVINEKLFF. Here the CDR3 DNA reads TGCGCCAGCAGCCAATTAGCGGTGATTAATGAAAAACTGTTTTTT.

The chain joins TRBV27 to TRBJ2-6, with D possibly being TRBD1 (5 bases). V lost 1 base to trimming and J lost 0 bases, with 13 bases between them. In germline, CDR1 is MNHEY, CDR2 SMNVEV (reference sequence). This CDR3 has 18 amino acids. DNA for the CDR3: TGTGCCAGCAGTTTATGGCAGGGCCTCGGCTCTGGGGCCAACGTCCTGACTTTC. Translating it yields CASSLWQGLGSGANVLTF.

Here the CDR3 reads CAWGRDSLQETQYF. CDR3 in DNA: TGTGCCTGGGGCCGGGACAGCCTTCAAGAGACCCAGTACTTC. The rearrangement uses TRBV30 and TRBJ2-5, with 7 bases fitting TRBD1. The CDR3 extends over 14 amino acids. The junction had 8 bases not matched to a gene; V was cut back by 5 bases and J by 2 bases. Germline lookup yields CDR1 GTSNPN and CDR2 SVGIG (reference sequence).

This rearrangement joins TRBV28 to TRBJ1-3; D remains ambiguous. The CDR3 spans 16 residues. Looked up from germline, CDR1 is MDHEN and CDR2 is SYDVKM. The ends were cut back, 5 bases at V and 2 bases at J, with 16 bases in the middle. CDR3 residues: CASSLGRPGTGNTIYF. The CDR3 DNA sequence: TGTGCCAGCAGTCTAGGGCGCCCGGGGACTGGAAACACCATATATTTT.

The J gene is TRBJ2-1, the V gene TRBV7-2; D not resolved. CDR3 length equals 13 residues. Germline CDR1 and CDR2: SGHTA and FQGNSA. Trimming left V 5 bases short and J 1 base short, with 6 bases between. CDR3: CASSPGSYNEQFF. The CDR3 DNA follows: TGTGCCAGCAGCCCCGGGTCCTACAATGAGCAGTTCTTC.

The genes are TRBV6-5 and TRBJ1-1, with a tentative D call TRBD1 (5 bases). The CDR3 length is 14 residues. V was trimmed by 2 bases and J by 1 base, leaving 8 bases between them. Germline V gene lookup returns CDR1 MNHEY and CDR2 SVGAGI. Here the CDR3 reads CASSYRGRNTEAFF. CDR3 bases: TGTGCCAGCAGTTACAGGGGCAGGAACACTGAAGCTTTCTTT.

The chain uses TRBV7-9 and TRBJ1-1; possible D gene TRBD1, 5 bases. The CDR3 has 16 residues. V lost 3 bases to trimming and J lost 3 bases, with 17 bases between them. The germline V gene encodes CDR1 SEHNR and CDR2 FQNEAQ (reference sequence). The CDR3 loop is CASSFKRSGRDTEAFF. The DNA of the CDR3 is TGTGCCAGCAGCTTCAAAAGGTCAGGCAGGGACACTGAAGCTTTCTTT.

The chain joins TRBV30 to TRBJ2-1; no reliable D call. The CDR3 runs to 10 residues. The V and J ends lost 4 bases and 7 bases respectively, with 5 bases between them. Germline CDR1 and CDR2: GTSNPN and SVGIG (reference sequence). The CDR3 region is CAWINNEQFF. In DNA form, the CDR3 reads TGTGCCTGGATTAATAATGAGCAGTTCTTC.

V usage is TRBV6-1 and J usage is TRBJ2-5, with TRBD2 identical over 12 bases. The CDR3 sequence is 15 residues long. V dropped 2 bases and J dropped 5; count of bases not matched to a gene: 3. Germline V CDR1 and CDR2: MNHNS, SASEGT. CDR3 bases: TGTGCCAGCAGTGAACTAGCGGGAGGGGCTGAGACCCAGTACTTC. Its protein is CASSELAGGAETQYF.

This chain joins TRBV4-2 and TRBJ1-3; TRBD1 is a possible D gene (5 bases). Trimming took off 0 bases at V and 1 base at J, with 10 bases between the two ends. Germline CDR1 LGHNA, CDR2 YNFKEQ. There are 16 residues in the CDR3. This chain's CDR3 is CASSQDTPGSGNTIYF. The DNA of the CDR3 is TGTGCCAGCAGCCAAGATACCCCAGGGTCTGGAAACACCATATATTTT.

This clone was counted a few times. CDR3 loop: CSATYPREQYF. CDR3 bases: TGCAGTGCTACGTATCCGAGGGAGCAGTACTTC. The chain links TRBV20-1 to TRBJ2-7; D remains unclear. The CDR3 extends over 11 amino acids. Germline CDR1 reads DFQATT; CDR2 reads SNEGSKA (reference sequence). V lost 4 bases, J lost 7 bases, and 11 bases lay in between.

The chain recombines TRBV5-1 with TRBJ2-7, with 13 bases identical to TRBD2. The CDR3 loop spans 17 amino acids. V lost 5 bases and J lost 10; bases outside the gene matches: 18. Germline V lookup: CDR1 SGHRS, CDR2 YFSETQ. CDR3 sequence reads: CASRPGWTSGSRGNQYF. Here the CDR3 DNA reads TGCGCCAGCAGGCCAGGGTGGACTAGCGGGAGTAGGGGGAACCAGTACTTC.

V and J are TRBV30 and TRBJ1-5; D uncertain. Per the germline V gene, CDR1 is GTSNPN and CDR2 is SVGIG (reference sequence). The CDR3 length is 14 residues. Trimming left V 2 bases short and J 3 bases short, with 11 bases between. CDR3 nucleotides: TGTGCCTGGAGTCGGGCGGGCTACAATCAGCCCCAGCATTTT. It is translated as CAWSRAGYNQPQHF.

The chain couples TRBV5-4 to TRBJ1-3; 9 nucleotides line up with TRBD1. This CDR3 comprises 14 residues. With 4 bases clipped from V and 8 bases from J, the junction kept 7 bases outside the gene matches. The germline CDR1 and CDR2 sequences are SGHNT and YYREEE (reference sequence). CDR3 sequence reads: CASSGPGQGHTIYF. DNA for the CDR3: TGTGCCAGCAGCGGGCCGGGACAGGGCCACACCATATATTTT.

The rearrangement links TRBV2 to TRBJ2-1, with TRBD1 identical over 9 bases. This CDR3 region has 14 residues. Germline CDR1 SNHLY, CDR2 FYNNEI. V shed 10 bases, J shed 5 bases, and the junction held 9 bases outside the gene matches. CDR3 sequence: CAKSGQGNHNEQFF. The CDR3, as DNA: TGTGCCAAAAGTGGACAGGGGAACCACAATGAGCAGTTCTTC.